This is a list of T cell receptor beta chains from one sample in a study of vaccination effects on CD4 cells after COVID-19. These receptors have no identified antigens. This table comes from immunoSEQ multiplex PCR, and its TCRdb copy is limited to in-frame clones, with some not included. The sample consists of approximately 28,000 clones, around 85% of them appearing once. Sequencing used CD4+ T cells from PBMCs cultured with SARS-CoV-2 spike peptides, obtained after COVID-19 vaccination. All receptors come from a human donor who received a COVID-19 vaccine. Some clones in this sample may be carry-over from other donors' samples. The CDR3 runs from the conserved cysteine through the conserved F or W. Each record gives: clone size, D gene, V gene, J gene, CDR3 protein, CDR3 DNA. The D gene is left open where the match is weak. Where a row states a size, it is once, few, many or the class of an expanded clone; other rows omit it.

.,.,TRBV19,TRBJ1-2,CASHGAGGYNGYTF,TGTGCCAGCCACGGGGCAGGAGGATATAATGGCTACACCTTC
.,TRBD1,TRBV7-9,TRBJ1-4,CASSSGLSGQGEKLFF,TGTGCCAGCAGCTCCGGACTCTCGGGACAGGGTGAAAAACTGTTTTTT
.,.,TRBV19,TRBJ1-5,CASSFTDRPNQPQHF,TGTGCCAGTAGTTTTACCGACAGACCTAATCAGCCCCAGCATTTT
.,TRBD1,TRBV12-3/TRBV12-4,TRBJ1-2,CASNRGPNGYTF,TGTGCCAGCAACAGGGGGCCGAATGGCTACACCTTC
once,.,TRBV7-2,TRBJ1-2,CASSLGTGSLGYTF,TGTGCCAGCAGCTTAGGAACAGGGTCCCTTGGCTACACCTTC
.,TRBD1,TRBV7-2,TRBJ2-5,CASSSGQGETQYF,TGTGCCAGCAGCTCGGGACAGGGGGAGACCCAGTACTTC
few,.,TRBV19,TRBJ2-3,CASTHGGTDTQYF,TGTGCCTCCACCCACGGGGGAACAGATACGCAGTATTTT
.,.,TRBV7-2,TRBJ1-5,CASSPGQRPQHF,TGTGCCAGCAGCCCGGGCCAGCGGCCCCAGCATTTT
.,.,TRBV6-5,TRBJ2-3,CASSYGGPARDTQYF,TGTGCCAGCAGTTACGGGGGGCCCGCCAGAGATACGCAGTATTTT
.,.,TRBV7-2,TRBJ1-1,CASSPGTVNTEAFF,TGTGCCAGCAGCCCTGGGACCGTGAACACTGAAGCTTTCTTT
.,.,TRBV5-1,TRBJ1-6,CASSLFGAGNSPLHF,TGCGCCAGCAGCTTGTTCGGAGCGGGTAATTCACCCCTCCACTTT
.,TRBD1,TRBV15,TRBJ1-1,CATSRDAPGGGSTEAFF,TGTGCCACCAGCAGAGATGCTCCAGGGGGCGGGTCCACTGAAGCTTTCTTT
.,TRBD1,TRBV2,TRBJ1-4,CASSDRGREKLFF,TGTGCCAGCAGTGACAGGGGGCGTGAAAAACTGTTTTTT
once,.,TRBV7-8,TRBJ1-5,CASSFHRLGNQPQHF,TGTGCCAGCAGCTTCCACCGGTTGGGCAATCAGCCCCAGCATTTT
.,.,TRBV18,TRBJ1-3,CASSIQGDGNTIYF,TGTGCCAGCTCAATACAGGGAGATGGAAACACCATATATTTT